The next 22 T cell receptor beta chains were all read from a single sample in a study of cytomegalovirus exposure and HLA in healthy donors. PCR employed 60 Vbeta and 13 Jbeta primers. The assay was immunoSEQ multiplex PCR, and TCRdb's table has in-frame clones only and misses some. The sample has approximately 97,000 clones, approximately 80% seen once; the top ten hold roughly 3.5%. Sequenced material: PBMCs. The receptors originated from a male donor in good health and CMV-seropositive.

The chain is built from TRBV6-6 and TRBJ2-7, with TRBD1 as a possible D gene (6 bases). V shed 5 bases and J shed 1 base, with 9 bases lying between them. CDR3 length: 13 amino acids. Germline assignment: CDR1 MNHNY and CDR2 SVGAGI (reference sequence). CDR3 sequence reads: CASSNGQSYEQYF. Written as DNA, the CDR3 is TGTGCCAGCAGTAACGGACAGTCCTACGAGCAGTACTTC.

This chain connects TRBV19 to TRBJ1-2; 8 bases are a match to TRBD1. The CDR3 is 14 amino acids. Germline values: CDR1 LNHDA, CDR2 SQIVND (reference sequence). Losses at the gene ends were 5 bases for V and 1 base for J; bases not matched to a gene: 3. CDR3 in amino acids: CASSPTGGNYGYTF. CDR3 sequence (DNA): TGTGCCAGTAGTCCTACAGGGGGTAACTATGGCTACACCTTC.

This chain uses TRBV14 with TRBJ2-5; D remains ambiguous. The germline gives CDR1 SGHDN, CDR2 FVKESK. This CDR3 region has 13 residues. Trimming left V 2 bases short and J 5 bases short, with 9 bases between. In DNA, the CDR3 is TGTGCCAGCAGCCAAAATCCCGGGGAGACCCAGTACTTC. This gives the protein CASSQNPGETQYF.

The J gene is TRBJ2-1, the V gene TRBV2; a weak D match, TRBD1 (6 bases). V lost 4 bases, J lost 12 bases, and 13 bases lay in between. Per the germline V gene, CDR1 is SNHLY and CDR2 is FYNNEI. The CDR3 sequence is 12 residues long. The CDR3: CASSGTGMGQFF. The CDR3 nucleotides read TGTGCCAGCAGTGGAACAGGGATGGGGCAGTTCTTC.

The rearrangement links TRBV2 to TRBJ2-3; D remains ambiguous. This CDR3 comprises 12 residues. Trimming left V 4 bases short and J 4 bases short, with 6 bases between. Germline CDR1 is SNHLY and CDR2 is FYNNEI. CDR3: CASSVLPDTQYF. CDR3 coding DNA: TGTGCCAGCAGTGTTCTCCCAGATACGCAGTATTTT.

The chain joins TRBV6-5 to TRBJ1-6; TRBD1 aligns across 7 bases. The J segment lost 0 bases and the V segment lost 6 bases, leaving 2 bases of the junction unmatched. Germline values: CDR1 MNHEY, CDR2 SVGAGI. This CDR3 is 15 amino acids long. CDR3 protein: CASRTGSSYNSPLHF. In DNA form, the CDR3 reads TGTGCCAGCAGGACAGGGAGCTCCTATAATTCACCCCTCCACTTT.

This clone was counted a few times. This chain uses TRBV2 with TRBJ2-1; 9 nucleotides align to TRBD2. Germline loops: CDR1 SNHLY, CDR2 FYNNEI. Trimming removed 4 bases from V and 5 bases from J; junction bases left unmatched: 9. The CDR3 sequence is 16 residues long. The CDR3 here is CASSGPLSGGNNEQFF. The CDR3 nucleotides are TGTGCCAGCAGTGGACCTCTAAGCGGGGGGAACAATGAGCAGTTCTTC.

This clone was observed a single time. CDR3 region: CASSSDRSDEKLFF. CDR3 DNA: TGTGCCAGCAGCAGCGACAGGTCGGATGAAAAACTGTTTTTT. V is TRBV9 and J is TRBJ1-4, with D perhaps TRBD1 (6 bases). The V and J ends lost 4 bases and 6 bases respectively, with 13 bases between them. This CDR3 has 14 residues. Germline CDR1 and CDR2: SGDLS and YYNGEE.

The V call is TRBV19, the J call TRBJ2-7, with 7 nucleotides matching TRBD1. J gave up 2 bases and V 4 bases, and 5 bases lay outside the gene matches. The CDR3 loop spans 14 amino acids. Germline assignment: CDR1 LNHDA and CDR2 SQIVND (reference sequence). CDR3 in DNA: TGTGCCAGTAGTACACTTGGGACAGCCTACGAGCAGTACTTC. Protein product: CASSTLGTAYEQYF. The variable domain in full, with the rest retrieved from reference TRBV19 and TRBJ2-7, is DGGITQSPKYLFRKEGQNVTLSCEQNLNHDAMYWYRQDPGQGLRLIYYSQIVNDFQKGDIAEGYSVSREKKESFPLTVTSAQKNPTAFYLCASSTLGTAYEQYFGPGTRLTVT.

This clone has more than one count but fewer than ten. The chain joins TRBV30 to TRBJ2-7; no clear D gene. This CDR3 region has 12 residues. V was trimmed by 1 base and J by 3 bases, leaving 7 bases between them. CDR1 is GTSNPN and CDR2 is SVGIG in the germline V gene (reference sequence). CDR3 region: CAWSGGVYEQYF. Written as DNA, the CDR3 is TGTGCCTGGAGTGGTGGAGTCTACGAGCAGTACTTC.

As DNA, the CDR3 is TGTGCCAGCAGCTTGGGGGGAATGGACACTGAAGCTTTCTTT. It translates to CASSLGGMDTEAFF. The chain combines TRBV13 with TRBJ1-1; D is possibly TRBD1 (5 bases). The CDR3 loop spans 14 amino acids. V lost 3 bases to trimming and J lost 3 bases, with 11 bases between them. Germline V gene lookup returns CDR1 PRHDT and CDR2 FYEKMQ (reference sequence).

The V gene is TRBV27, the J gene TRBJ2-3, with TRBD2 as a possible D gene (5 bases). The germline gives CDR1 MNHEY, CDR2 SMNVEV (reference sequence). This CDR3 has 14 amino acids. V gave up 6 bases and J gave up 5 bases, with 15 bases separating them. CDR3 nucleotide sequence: TGTGCCAGCAGCTCGAATCCCCGGGGAGATACGCAGTATTTT. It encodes CASSSNPRGDTQYF.

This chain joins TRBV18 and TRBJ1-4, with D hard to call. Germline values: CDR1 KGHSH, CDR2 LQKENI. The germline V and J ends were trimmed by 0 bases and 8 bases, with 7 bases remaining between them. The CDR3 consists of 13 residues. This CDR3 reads CASSPPGEEKLFF. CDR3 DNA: TGTGCCAGCTCACCACCCGGGGAGGAAAAACTGTTTTTT.

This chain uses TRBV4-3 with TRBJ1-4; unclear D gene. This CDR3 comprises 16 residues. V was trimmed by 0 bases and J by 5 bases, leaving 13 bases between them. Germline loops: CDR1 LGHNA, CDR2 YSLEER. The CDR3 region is CASSQDLSAGNEKLFF. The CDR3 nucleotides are TGCGCCAGCAGCCAAGATCTTTCGGCGGGGAATGAAAAACTGTTTTTT.

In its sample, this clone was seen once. The CDR3, as DNA: TGTGCCAGCAGCCCCCCGGGACAGGGCTACGAGCAGTACTTC. Translated, it gives CASSPPGQGYEQYF. V gene TRBV7-2 combines with J gene TRBJ2-7; 9 bases fit TRBD1. The CDR3 contains 14 residues. With 5 bases clipped from V and 3 bases from J, the junction kept 5 bases outside the gene matches. Germline assignment: CDR1 SGHTA and CDR2 FQGNSA.

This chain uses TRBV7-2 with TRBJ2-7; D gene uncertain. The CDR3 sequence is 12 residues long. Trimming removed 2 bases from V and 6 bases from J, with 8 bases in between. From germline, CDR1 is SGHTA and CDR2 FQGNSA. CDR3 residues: CASSLTVPEQYF. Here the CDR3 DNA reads TGTGCCAGCAGCTTAACAGTCCCCGAGCAGTACTTC.

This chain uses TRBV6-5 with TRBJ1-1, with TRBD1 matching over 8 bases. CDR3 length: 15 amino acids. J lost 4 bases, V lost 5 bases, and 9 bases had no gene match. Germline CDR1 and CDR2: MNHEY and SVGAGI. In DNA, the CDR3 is TGTGCCAGCAGTACGGGACAGGCGATAAGCACTGAAGCTTTCTTT. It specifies CASSTGQAISTEAFF.

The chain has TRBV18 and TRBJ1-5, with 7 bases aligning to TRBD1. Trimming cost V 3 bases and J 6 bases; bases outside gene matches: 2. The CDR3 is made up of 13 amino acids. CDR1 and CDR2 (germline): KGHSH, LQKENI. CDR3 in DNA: TGTGCCAGCTCACCGGACAGGCGTCAGCCCCAGCATTTT. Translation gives CASSPDRRQPQHF.

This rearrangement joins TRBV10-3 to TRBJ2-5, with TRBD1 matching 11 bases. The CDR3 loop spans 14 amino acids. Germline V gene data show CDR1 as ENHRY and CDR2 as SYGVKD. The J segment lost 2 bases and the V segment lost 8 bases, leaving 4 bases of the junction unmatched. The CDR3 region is CAIGGQGGQETQYF. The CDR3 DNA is TGTGCCATCGGGGGACAGGGGGGACAAGAGACCCAGTACTTC.

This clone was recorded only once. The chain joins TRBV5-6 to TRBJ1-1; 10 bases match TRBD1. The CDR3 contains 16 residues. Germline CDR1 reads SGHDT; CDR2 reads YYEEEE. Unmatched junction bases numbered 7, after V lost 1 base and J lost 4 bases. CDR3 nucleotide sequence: TGTGCCAGCAGCTTGCAGGGACAGGGGATGTCCACTGAAGCTTTCTTT. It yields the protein CASSLQGQGMSTEAFF. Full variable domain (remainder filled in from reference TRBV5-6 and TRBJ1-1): DAGVTQSPTHLIKTRGQQVTLRCSPKSGHDTVSWYQQALGQGPQFIFQYYEEEERQRGNFPDRFSGHQFPNYSSELNVNALLLGDSALYLCASSLQGQGMSTEAFFGQGTRLTVV.

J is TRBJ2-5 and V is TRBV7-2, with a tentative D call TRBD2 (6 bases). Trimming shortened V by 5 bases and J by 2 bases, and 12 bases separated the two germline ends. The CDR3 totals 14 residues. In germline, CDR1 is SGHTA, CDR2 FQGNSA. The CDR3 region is CASSPSARQETQYF. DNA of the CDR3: TGTGCCAGCAGCCCTAGCGCACGACAAGAGACCCAGTACTTC.

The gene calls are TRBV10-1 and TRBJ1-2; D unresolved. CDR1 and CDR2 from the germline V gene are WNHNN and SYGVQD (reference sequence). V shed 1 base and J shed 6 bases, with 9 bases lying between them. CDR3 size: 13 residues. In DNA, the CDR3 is TGCGCCAGCAGTGAGTTGGAGGGCAATGGCTACACCTTC. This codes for CASSELEGNGYTF.